A single sample gave rise to the 5 T cell receptor beta chains below, sequenced in a study of blood T cell repertoires in COVID-19. Generated by immunoSEQ multiplex PCR, the TCRdb table keeps only in-frame clones and is missing some. The table shows about 120,000 clones, with 65% to 90% occurring only once. The source material was peripheral blood. These TCRs come from a man older than 75 with acute or convalescent COVID-19.

V gene TRBV4-1 combines with J gene TRBJ1-2; no clear D gene. Trimming left V 4 bases short and J 7 bases short, with 7 bases between. The germline V gene encodes CDR1 MGHRA and CDR2 YSYEKL. The CDR3 length is 11 residues. CDR3 amino acids: CASSPGLGYTF. The DNA for the CDR3 is TGCGCCAGCAGCCCAGGTCTTGGCTACACCTTC.

The chain links TRBV7-2 to TRBJ1-5; D remains ambiguous. From germline, CDR1 is SGHTA and CDR2 FQGNSA. The CDR3 sequence is 13 residues long. Deletions cut 5 bases from V and 7 bases from J, with 12 bases between. DNA for the CDR3: TGTGCCAGCAGCACAGAAAGGGAGCAGCCCCAGCATTTT. This encodes CASSTEREQPQHF.

The rearrangement links TRBV5-6 to TRBJ2-7; D not certain. Deletions cut 2 bases from V and 9 bases from J, with 12 bases between. The CDR3 covers 12 residues. In germline, CDR1 is SGHDT, CDR2 YYEEEE. CDR3 DNA: TGTGCCAGCAGCTTAGGTCAGGCTCGGCAGTACTTC. Its protein product is CASSLGQARQYF.

This sequence joins TRBV19 and TRBJ1-6; TRBD1 might be the D (6 bases). Germline-derived CDR1 and CDR2 are LNHDA and SQIVND (reference sequence). The CDR3 totals 13 residues. The V end lost 7 bases, the J end lost 6 bases, and 10 bases lay between the germline ends. Here the CDR3 DNA reads TGTGCCAGTAAGGACAGTGGTAATTCACCCCTCCACTTT. Protein: CASKDSGNSPLHF.

This clone occurred once. The gene calls are TRBV5-4 and TRBJ1-1, with 7 bases aligning to TRBD1. V shed 2 bases, J shed 6 bases, and the junction held 7 bases outside the gene matches. CDR1 SGHNT and CDR2 YYREEE come from the germline V gene (reference sequence). There are 14 residues in the CDR3. Written as DNA, the CDR3 is TGTGCCAGCAGCTTCGCTGACAGGGTCTCTGAAGCTTTCTTT. It encodes CASSFADRVSEAFF. Variable domain in full (rest from reference TRBV5-4 and TRBJ1-1): ETGVTQSPTHLIKTRGQQVTLRCSSQSGHNTVSWYQQALGQGPQFIFQYYREEENGRGNFPPRFSGLQFPNYSSELNVNALELDDSALYLCASSFADRVSEAFFGQGTRLTVV.